This T cell receptor beta chain stems from a study of T cells in Graves' hyperthyroidism and ophthalmopathy. Whole-study context: Staff took peripheral blood when the initial diagnosis was made, before any treatment began.

RNA transcripts gave rise to amplified TCR beta CDR3 regions. With the HTBI primer set, the TCR CDR3 went through a first round of RT-PCR. In TCRdb, the multiplex PCR reads were re-called with MiXCR into one record per CDR3 protein. The sample contains about 700,000 distinct CDR3 sequences, less than 15% of which appear only once. From germline, CDR1 is SNHLY and CDR2 FYNNEI. The CDR3 length is 12 residues. V lost 1 base, J lost 6 bases, and 7 bases lay in between. This clonotype appeared many times. The V gene is TRBV2, the J gene TRBJ2-7, with D uncertain. Sequencing used blood. The sequence came from a woman aged 18-29 years with Graves' hyperthyroidism. The CDR3 bases are TGTGCCAGCAGTGAAGTGTCAAGCGAGCAGTACTTC. Its protein product is CASSEVSSEQYF.